These 2 T cell receptor beta chains share one sample of origin, sequenced in a study of blood T cell repertoires in COVID-19. Profiled with immunoSEQ multiplex PCR; TCRdb holds only in-frame clones, not every one. The table shows 200,000 or so clones, with roughly 80% occurring only once. The sequenced sample consisted of peripheral blood. These TCRs come from an elderly woman with COVID-19, enrolled during active disease.

The V gene is TRBV6-2 or TRBV6-3, the J gene TRBJ2-1; D unresolved. Germline CDR1 and CDR2: MNHEY and SVGEGT. The CDR3 is 12 amino acids. V shed 2 bases and J shed 5 bases, with 4 bases lying between them. The CDR3 region is CASSYQNNEQFF. CDR3 nucleotide sequence: TGTGCCAGCAGTTACCAGAACAATGAGCAGTTCTTC.

The V and J genes are TRBV5-1 and TRBJ2-2, with a weak D call TRBD1 (5 bases). Deletions cut 1 base from V and 5 bases from J, with 15 bases between. The CDR3 totals 16 residues. The germline gives CDR1 SGHRS, CDR2 YFSETQ. CDR3 region: CASSLPSGDRTGELFF. CDR3 DNA: TGCGCCAGCAGCTTGCCCAGTGGAGACAGAACCGGGGAGCTGTTTTTT.